This T cell receptor (beta chain) stems from a study of T cells in Graves' hyperthyroidism and ophthalmopathy. Between the trimmed V and J ends, which lost 5 bases and 3 bases, there was a span of 11 bases. This CDR3 region has 13 residues. CDR1 SGHTA and CDR2 FQGNSA come from the germline V gene. This clonotype was seen only a few times. TCR beta CDR3 sequences were amplified from RNA transcripts. The HTBI primer set served for first-round RT-PCR of the TCR CDR3. TCRdb passed the multiplex PCR reads through MiXCR, listing each CDR3 protein once. The sample has around 500,000 distinct CDR3 sequences, roughly 16% seen once.

This clonotype was obtained from a woman in her twenties or thirties with Graves' ophthalmopathy. The specimen was blood. The chain combines TRBV7-2 with TRBJ2-7; D tentatively reads TRBD1 or TRBD2 (6 bases each). The DNA for the CDR3 is TGTGCCAGCAGCGCGGGACATAACTACGAGCAGTACTTC. This gives the protein CASSAGHNYEQYF.